The entry below describes one T cell receptor (beta chain). Its antigen is not known. This sample is part of a study of T cells in Graves' hyperthyroidism and ophthalmopathy. Amplification yielded TCR beta CDR3 regions, with RNA transcripts as the source. A first-round RT-PCR of the TCR CDR3 used the HTBI primer set. TCRdb called the multiplex PCR reads again in MiXCR, with one record for every CDR3 protein. In the table there are about 380,000 distinct CDR3 sequences, approximately 18% of which are singletons. Uncontrolled infection, other autoimmune disease, pregnancy or lactation led to exclusion. General observations from the study: It was a median 6.5 months before onset that the model predicted ophthalmopathy.

In germline, CDR1 is MDHEN, CDR2 SYDVKM. The CDR3 length is 18 residues. J lost 7 bases, V lost 5 bases, and 18 bases had no gene match. The clonotype was recovered from a man aged 18 to 30 with Graves' ophthalmopathy. The chain is built from TRBV28 and TRBJ1-5; 9 bases align to TRBD1. The sample comprised blood. The CDR3 bases are TGTGCCAGCAGTCAACCCACCGGGACAGGGCTTCGGCGGCAGCCCCAGCATTTT. Its protein product is CASSQPTGTGLRRQPQHF. The complete variable domain, with remaining parts taken from reference TRBV28 and TRBJ1-5, reads DVKVTQSSRYLVKRTGEKVFLECVQDMDHENMFWYRQDPGLGLRLIYFSYDVKMKEKGDIPEGYSVSREKKERFSLILESASTNQTSMYLCASSQPTGTGLRRQPQHFGDGTRLSIL.